This TCR beta chain was captured by sequencing in a study of response to subunit inactivated influenza vaccine. Via MiXCR, TCRdb re-called the RT-PCR reads, giving one row per CDR3 protein. The repertoire holds fewer than 600,000 distinct CDR3 sequences, with approximately 7.3% as singletons. With 5 bases removed from V and 2 bases from J, the gap between germline ends came to 12 bases. This CDR3 comprises 14 residues. The germline V gene has CDR1 DFQATT and CDR2 SNEGSKA (reference sequence). This clonotype appeared a few times. The TCR sequence derives from a man aged 50 to 75 who received an inactivated influenza vaccine. V usage is TRBV20-1 and J usage is TRBJ2-2; D unresolved. Sample: PBMCs from blood, taken around 25 months after vaccination. The CDR3 sequence: CSALRAGNTGELFF. CDR3 nucleotide sequence: TGCAGTGCTCTCCGAGCAGGAAACACCGGGGAGCTGTTTTTT.